This T cell receptor beta chain emerged from a study of OX40 agonist ivuxolimab in advanced cancers. The length of the CDR3 is 15 residues. Looked up from germline, CDR1 is SQVTM and CDR2 is ANQGSEA. Trimming removed 4 bases from V and 0 bases from J, with 13 bases in between. Clones were sequenced by immunoSEQ multiplex PCR, and TCRdb holds only the in-frame ones, with some missing. The table includes some 96,000 clones, about 89% detected once. This receptor was identified in an adult with an advanced solid tumor such as melanoma, head and neck, liver or kidney cancer. The chain recombines TRBV29-1 with TRBJ1-5; D gene uncertain. Sequenced here: CD4+ or CD8+ T cells sorted from blood, sampled in a trial of the OX40 agonist ivuxolimab. CDR3 DNA: TGCAGCGTTGCCCAGTCGACGGATAGCAATCAGCCCCAGCATTTT. Its translation: CSVAQSTDSNQPQHF.